The TCR beta chain under discussion was sequenced for a study of T-cell reconstitution after alpha-beta-depleted transplantation in children. Note on this clonotype: With a much larger clone just one base away, this may be a read error.

The CDR3 runs 14 residues. Germline V gene lookup returns CDR1 DFQATT and CDR2 SNEGSKA (reference sequence). This sample's TCRbeta library carried unique molecular identifier barcodes. Each CDR3 protein is one row after TCRdb ran MiXCR on the PCR reads. Found here are about 600,000 distinct CDR3 sequences, about 10% of them singletons; the top ten hold 3.5% to 5%. The genes are TRBV20-1 and TRBJ1-1, with D maybe TRBD1 (6 bases). This receptor was identified in a human donor who donated a stem cell graft to a child with acute myeloid leukemia. Source: PBMCs from the stem cell graft donor, taken from the stem cell graft. The CDR3 bases are TGCTGTGCTAGCGGGGGCGCAGTGAACACTGAAGCTTTCTTT. The encoded protein is CCASGGAVNTEAFF.